This T cell receptor (beta chain) is drawn from a study of T cells of healthy individuals. TCRdb reanalysed the 5' RACE reads using MiXCR and keeps one entry per CDR3 protein. The sample includes 95,000 to 100,000 distinct CDR3 sequences, approximately 15% of them seen just once. Trimming removed 3 bases from V and 6 bases from J, with 9 bases in between. This CDR3 has 12 amino acids. Germline CDR1 SGDLS, CDR2 YYNGEE. The chain couples TRBV9 to TRBJ1-1; D not resolved. The TCR sequence derives from a human donor in good health. The CDR3 DNA reads TGTGCCAGCAGCGCTATCCTTCCTGAAGCTTTCTTT. This codes for CASSAILPEAFF.